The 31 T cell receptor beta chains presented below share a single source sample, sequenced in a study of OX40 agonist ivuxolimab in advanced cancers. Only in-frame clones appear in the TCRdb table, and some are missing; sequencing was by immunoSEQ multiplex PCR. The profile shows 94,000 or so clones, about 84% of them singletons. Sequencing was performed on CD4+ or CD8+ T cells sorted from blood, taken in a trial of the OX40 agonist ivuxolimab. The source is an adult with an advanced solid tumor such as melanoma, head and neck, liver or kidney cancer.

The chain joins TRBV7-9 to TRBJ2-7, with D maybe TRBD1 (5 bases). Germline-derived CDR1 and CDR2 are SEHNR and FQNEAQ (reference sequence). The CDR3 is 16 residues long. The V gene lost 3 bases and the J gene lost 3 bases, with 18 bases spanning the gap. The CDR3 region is CASSFPFQGTIYEQYF. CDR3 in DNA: TGTGCCAGCAGCTTCCCTTTTCAGGGAACCATCTACGAGCAGTACTTC.

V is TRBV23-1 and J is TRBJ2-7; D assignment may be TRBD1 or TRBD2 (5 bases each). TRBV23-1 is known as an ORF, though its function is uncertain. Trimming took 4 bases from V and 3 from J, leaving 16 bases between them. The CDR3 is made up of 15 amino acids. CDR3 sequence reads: CASSLPGRDGYEQYF. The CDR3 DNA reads TGCGCCAGCAGTCTACCCGGCAGGGACGGCTACGAGCAGTACTTC.

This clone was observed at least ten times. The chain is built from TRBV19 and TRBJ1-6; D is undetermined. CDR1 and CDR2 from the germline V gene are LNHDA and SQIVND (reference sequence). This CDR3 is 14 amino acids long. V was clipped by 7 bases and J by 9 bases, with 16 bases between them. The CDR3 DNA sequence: TGTGCCAGTAACCGGGAGGGTGGAAGTTCACCCCTCCACTTT. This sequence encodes CASNREGGSSPLHF.

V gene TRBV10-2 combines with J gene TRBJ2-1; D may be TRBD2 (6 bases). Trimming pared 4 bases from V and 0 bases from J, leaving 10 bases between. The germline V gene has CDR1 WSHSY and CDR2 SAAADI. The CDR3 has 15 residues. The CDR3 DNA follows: TGCGCCAGCAGTGTCGGGGGAGTCTCCTACAATGAGCAGTTCTTC. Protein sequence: CASSVGGVSYNEQFF.

The CDR3 nucleotides are TGCGCCAGCAGCTCCTATAGCTCGACAGCCTACGAGCAGTACTTC. It yields the protein CASSSYSSTAYEQYF. The V call is TRBV5-1, the J call TRBJ2-7; D might be TRBD1 (5 bases). CDR3 length equals 15 residues. CDR1 SGHRS and CDR2 YFSETQ come from the germline V gene. Trimming shortened V by 3 bases and J by 2 bases, and 15 bases separated the two germline ends.

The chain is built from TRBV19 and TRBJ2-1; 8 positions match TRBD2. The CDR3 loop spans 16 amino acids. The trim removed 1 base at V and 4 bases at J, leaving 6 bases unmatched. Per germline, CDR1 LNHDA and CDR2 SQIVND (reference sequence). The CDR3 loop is CASSIGAGAAYNEQFF. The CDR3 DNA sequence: TGTGCCAGTAGTATAGGAGCGGGAGCGGCTTACAATGAGCAGTTCTTC.

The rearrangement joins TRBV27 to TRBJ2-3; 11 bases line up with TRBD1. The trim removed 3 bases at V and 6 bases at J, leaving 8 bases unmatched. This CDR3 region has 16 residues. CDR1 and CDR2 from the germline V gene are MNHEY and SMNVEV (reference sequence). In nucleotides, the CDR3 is TGTGCCAGCAGTTTCCGGACAGGGGGCAGGGGGGATACGCAGTATTTT. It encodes CASSFRTGGRGDTQYF.

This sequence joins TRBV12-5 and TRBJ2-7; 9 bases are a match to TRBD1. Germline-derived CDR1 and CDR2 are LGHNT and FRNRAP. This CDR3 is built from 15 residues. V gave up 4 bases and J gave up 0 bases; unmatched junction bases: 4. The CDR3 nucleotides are TGTGCTAGTGGTTCTGGACAGGGGAGCTCCTACGAGCAGTACTTC. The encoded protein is CASGSGQGSSYEQYF.

The CDR3: CATSRDLTSGMADTQYF. The CDR3 nucleotides are TGTGCCACCAGCAGAGATTTAACTAGCGGTATGGCAGATACGCAGTATTTT. The V and J genes are TRBV15 and TRBJ2-3; 8 bases line up with TRBD2. Trimming took 0 bases from V and 4 from J; bases not matched to a gene: 9. The length of the CDR3 is 17 residues. The germline V gene encodes CDR1 LNHNV and CDR2 YYDKDF (reference sequence).

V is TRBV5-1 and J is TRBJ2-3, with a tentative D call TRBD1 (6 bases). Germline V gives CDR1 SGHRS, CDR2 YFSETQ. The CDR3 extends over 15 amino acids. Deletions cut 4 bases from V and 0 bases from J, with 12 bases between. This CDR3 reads CASSETGLSTDTQYF. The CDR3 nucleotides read TGCGCCAGCAGCGAAACAGGGCTTAGCACAGATACGCAGTATTTT.

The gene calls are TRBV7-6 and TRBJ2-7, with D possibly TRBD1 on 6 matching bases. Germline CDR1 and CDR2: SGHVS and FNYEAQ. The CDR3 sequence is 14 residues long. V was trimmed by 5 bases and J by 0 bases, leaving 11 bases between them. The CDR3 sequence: CASSLTTGSYEQYF. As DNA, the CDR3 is TGTGCCAGCAGCCTGACGACAGGCTCCTACGAGCAGTACTTC.

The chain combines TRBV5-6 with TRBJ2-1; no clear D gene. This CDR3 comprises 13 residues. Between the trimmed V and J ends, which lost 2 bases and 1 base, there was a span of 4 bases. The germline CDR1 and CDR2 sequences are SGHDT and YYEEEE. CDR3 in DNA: TGTGCCAGCAGCTTTCCATCCTACAATGAGCAGTTCTTC. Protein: CASSFPSYNEQFF.

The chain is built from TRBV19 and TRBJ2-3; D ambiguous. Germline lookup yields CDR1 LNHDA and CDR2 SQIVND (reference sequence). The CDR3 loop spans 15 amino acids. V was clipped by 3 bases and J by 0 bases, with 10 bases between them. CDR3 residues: CASSIGGPSTDTQYF. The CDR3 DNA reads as TGTGCCAGTAGTATCGGCGGTCCTAGCACAGATACGCAGTATTTT. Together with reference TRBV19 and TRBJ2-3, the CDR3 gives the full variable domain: DGGITQSPKYLFRKEGQNVTLSCEQNLNHDAMYWYRQDPGQGLRLIYYSQIVNDFQKGDIAEGYSVSREKKESFPLTVTSAQKNPTAFYLCASSIGGPSTDTQYFGPGTRLTVL.

The CDR3 sequence is CASGLQGNYNGELFF. The CDR3 bases are TGTGCTAGTGGTTTACAGGGCAATTACAACGGGGAGCTGTTTTTT. This chain links TRBV12-5 with TRBJ2-2; possible D gene TRBD1, 6 bases. Germline V gene sequence: CDR1 LGHNT, CDR2 FRNRAP. Trimming left V 3 bases short and J 7 bases short, with 15 bases between. The CDR3 loop spans 15 amino acids.

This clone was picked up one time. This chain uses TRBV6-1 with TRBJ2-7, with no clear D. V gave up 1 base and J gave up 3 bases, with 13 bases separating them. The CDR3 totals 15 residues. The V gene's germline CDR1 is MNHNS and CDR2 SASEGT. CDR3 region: CASSEGLGKVYEQYF. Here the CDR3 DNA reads TGTGCCAGCAGTGAAGGCCTAGGAAAGGTCTACGAGCAGTACTTC.

CDR3 amino acids: CASSLPGRRTGELFF. In DNA form, the CDR3 reads TGTGCCAGCAGCTTACCGGGACGGCGGACCGGGGAGCTGTTTTTT. This rearrangement joins TRBV7-9 to TRBJ2-2; D assignment may be TRBD1 or TRBD2 (5 bases each). Per germline, CDR1 SEHNR and CDR2 FQNEAQ (reference sequence). Trimming removed 2 bases from V and 5 bases from J, with 12 bases in between. The CDR3 is 15 residues long.

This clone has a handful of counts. CDR3 in amino acids: CATSARWGSGYTF. CDR3 sequence (DNA): TGTGCCACCAGCGCCCGATGGGGGTCTGGCTACACCTTC. The chain recombines TRBV15 with TRBJ1-2, with D tentatively TRBD1 (5 bases). Trimming removed 5 bases from V and 7 bases from J, with 14 bases in between. There are 13 residues in the CDR3. Germline-derived CDR1 and CDR2 are LNHNV and YYDKDF (reference sequence). Combining the CDR3 with reference TRBV15 and TRBJ1-2 gives the whole variable domain DAMVIQNPRYQVTQFGKPVTLSCSQTLNHNVMYWYQQKSSQAPKLLFHYYDKDFNNEADTPDNFQSRRPNTSFCFLDIRSPGLGDTAMYLCATSARWGSGYTFGSGTRLTVV.

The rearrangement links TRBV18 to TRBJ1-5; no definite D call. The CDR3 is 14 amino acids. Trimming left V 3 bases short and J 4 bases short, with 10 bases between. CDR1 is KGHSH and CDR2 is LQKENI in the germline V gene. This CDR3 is CASSPGIVNQPQHF. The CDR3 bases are TGTGCCAGCTCACCGGGGATCGTTAATCAGCCCCAGCATTTT.

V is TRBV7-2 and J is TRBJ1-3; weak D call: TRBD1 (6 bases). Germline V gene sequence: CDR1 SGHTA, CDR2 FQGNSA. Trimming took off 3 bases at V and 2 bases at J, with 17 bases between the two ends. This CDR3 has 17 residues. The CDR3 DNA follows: TGTGCCAGCAGCTTCATGGTCTTCGGACAGCCTGGAAACACCATATATTTT. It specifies CASSFMVFGQPGNTIYF.

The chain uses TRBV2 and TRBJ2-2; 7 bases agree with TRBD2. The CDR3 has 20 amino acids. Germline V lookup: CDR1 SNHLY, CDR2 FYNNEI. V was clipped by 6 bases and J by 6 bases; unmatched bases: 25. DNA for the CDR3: TGTGCCAGCAGGGCGATTTGGGAGGGAGGAACACCGTTCGTCGCCGGGGAGCTGTTTTTT. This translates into CASRAIWEGGTPFVAGELFF.

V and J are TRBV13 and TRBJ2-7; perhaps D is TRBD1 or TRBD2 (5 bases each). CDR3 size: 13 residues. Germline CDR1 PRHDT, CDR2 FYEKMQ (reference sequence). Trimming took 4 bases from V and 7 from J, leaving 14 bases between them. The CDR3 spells CASSSGASWEQYF. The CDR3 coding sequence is TGTGCCAGCAGCTCCGGGGCCTCTTGGGAGCAGTACTTC.

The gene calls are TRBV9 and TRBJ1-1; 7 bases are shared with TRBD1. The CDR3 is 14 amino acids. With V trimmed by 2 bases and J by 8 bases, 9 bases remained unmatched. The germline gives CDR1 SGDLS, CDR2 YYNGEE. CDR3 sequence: CASSVGGTGQEAFF. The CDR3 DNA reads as TGTGCCAGCAGCGTCGGGGGAACGGGACAGGAAGCTTTCTTT.

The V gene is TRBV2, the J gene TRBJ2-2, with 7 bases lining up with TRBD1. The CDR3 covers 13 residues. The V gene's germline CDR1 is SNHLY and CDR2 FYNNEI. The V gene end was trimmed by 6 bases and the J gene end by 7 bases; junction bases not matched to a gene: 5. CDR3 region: CASRGTVGGELFF. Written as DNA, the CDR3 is TGTGCCAGCAGAGGGACAGTCGGCGGGGAGCTGTTTTTT.

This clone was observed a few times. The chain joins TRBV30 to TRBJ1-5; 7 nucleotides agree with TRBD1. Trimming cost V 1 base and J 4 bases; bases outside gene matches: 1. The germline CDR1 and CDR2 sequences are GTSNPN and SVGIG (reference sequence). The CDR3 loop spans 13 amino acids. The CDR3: CAWSGQGNQPQHF. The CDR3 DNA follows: TGTGCCTGGAGTGGACAGGGAAATCAGCCCCAGCATTTT.

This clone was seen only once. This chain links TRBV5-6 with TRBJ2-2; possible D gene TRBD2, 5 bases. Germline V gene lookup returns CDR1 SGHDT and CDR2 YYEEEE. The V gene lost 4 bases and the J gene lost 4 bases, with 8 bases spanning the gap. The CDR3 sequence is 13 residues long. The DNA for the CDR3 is TGTGCCAGCAGCCCCGGGGTCACCGGGGAGCTGTTTTTT. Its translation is CASSPGVTGELFF.

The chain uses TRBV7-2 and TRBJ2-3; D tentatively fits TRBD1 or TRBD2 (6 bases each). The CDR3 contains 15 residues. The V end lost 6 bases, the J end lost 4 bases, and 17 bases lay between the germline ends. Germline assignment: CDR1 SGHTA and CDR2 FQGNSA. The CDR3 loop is CASSLTRDTADTQYF. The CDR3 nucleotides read TGTGCCAGCAGTCTGACGCGGGACACGGCAGATACGCAGTATTTT. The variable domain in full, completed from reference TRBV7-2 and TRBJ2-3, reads GAGVSQSPSNKVTEKGKDVELRCDPISGHTALYWYRQSLGQGLEFLIYFQGNSAPDKSGLPSDRFSAERTGGSVSTLTIQRTQQEDSAVYLCASSLTRDTADTQYFGPGTRLTVL.

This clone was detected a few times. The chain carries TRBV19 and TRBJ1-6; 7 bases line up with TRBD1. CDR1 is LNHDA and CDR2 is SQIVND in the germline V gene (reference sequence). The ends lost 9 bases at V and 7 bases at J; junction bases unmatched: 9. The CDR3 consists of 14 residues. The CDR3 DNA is TGTGCCAGCAAGGCGGGACAGCCAAATTCACCCCTCCACTTT. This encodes CASKAGQPNSPLHF.

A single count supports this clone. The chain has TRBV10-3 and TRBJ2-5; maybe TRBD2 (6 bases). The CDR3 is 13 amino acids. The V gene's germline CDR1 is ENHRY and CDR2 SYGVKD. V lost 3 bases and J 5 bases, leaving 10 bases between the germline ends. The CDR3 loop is CAISESGRETQYF. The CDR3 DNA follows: TGTGCCATCAGTGAATCTGGGAGGGAGACCCAGTACTTC.

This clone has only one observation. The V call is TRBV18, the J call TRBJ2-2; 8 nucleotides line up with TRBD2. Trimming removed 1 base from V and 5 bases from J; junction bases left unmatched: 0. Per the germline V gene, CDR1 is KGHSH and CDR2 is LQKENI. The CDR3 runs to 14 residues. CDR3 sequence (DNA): TGTGCCAGCTCACCACTAGCGGGAACCGGGGAGCTGTTTTTT. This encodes CASSPLAGTGELFF.

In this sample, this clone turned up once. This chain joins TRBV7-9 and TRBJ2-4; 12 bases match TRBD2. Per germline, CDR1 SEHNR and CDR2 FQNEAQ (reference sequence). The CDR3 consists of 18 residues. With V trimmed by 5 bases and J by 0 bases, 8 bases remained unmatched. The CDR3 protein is CASSLRLAGELAKNIQYF. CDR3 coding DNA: TGTGCCAGCAGCCTCCGACTAGCGGGGGAACTAGCCAAAAACATTCAGTACTTC.

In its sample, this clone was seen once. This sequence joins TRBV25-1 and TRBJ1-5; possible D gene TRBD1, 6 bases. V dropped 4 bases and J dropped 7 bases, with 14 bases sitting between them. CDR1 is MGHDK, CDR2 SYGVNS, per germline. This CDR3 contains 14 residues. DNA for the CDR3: TGTGCCAGCAGTGCGGGGGGGCCACCGCAGCCCCAGCATTTT. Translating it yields CASSAGGPPQPQHF.